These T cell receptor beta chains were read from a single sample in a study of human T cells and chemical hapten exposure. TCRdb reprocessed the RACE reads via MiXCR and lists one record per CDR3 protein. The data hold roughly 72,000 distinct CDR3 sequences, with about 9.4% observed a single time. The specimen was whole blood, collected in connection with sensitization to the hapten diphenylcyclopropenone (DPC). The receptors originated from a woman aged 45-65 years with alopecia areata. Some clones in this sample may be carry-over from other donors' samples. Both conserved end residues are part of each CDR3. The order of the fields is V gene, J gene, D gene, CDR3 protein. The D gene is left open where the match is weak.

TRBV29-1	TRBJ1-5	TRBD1	CSVSGQGMGQPQHF
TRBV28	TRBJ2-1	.	CASSNRVNEQFF
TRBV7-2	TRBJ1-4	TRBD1	CASSSSFGLGQATNEKLFF
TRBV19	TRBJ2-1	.	CATRPVSYNEQFF
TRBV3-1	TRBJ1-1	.	CASSQVEGTEAFF
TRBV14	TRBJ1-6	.	CASSPQGLGNSPLHF
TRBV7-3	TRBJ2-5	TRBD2	CASSLNGPREGRETQYF
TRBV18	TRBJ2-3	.	CASSPAADTQYF
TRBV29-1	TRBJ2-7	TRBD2	CSVPGASGSQRYF
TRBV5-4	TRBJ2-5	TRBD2	CASSPAGERQETQYF